This entry is about one TCR beta chain. The target antigen is unknown. By flow cytometry, patients selected for sequencing had shown an expansion of CD8+CD57+ cells. The CDR3 runs 16 residues. V lost 2 bases and J 3 bases, leaving 16 bases between the germline ends. Germline loops: CDR1 MNHEY, CDR2 SVGAGI. The data were taken from a study of CD8+CD57+ T cells in acquired aplastic anemia. The overall study: Average DNA yield from sorted CD4+ and CD8+ cells was approximately 3.2 ug.

Genomic DNA, the template, was used for profiling of the TCR beta VDJ and CDR3. One entry per CDR3 protein results from TCRdb running MiXCR on the reads. Here the sample spans hundreds of thousands of distinct CDR3 sequences, under 40% being singletons. Study-level results: Controls and patients did not differ significantly in CD8+ Simpson's diversity.

The rearrangement links TRBV6-5 to TRBJ2-5, with D possibly TRBD2 on 7 matching bases. Source material: sorted CD4+, CD8+, or CD8+CD57+ T cells (not recorded which) from PBMCs. This clonotype originated in a human donor with aplastic anemia. The DNA for the CDR3 is TGTGCCAGCAGTTACGCACGTCAGGGGAGGGAAGAGACCCAGTACTTC. It yields the protein CASSYARQGREETQYF.